The 9 T cell receptor beta chains given below trace back to one sample, sequenced in a study of Graves' ophthalmopathy and Graves' hyperthyroidism. Amplifying from RNA transcripts, the study obtained TCR beta CDR3 regions. An opening RT-PCR round employed HTBI primers and preceded a second-round multiplex PCR. TCRdb independently ran MiXCR on the multiplex PCR reads; one entry per CDR3 protein. Among over a million distinct CDR3 sequences, 35% to 40% were seen once, and the ten largest hold more than 9.5%. The sequenced sample consisted of peripheral blood or thyroid tissue (not recorded which). The receptors were sampled from an adult man with Graves' hyperthyroidism.

This clonotype was observed many times. This sequence joins TRBV4-1 and TRBJ1-2; D is uncertain. Trimming pared 4 bases from V and 4 bases from J, leaving 13 bases between. This CDR3 spans 14 amino acids. From germline, CDR1 is MGHRA and CDR2 YSYEKL. CDR3 DNA sequence: TGCGCCAGCAGCCCGGACGCCGACCGCTATGGCTACACCTTC. Translating gives CASSPDADRYGYTF.

This clonotype was recorded at least ten times. This sequence joins TRBV24-1 and TRBJ2-2; possible D gene TRBD2, 5 bases. The CDR3 spans 16 residues. Germline V lookup: CDR1 KGHDR, CDR2 SFDVKD. Trimming removed 1 base from V and 3 bases from J, with 11 bases in between. CDR3 in amino acids: CATSDLPGKDTGELFF. The DNA for the CDR3 is TGTGCCACCAGTGATTTACCGGGGAAAGACACCGGGGAGCTGTTTTTT.

Remarks on this clonotype: A much bigger clone sits one base away, suggesting this may be a read error. No conserved phenylalanine or tryptophan is present at the end of the CDR3, so a read error is the likely explanation. This chain uses TRBV11-2 with TRBJ2-5, with TRBD1 matching 9 bases. V was pared by 5 bases and J by 5 bases, with 6 bases of the junction left unmatched. Looked up from germline, CDR1 is SGHAT and CDR2 is FQNNGV. The CDR3 runs 14 residues. The CDR3 nucleotides are TGTGCCAGCAGCCCGGGACAGGGTCCGGAGACCCAGTACCTC. The encoded protein is CASSPGQGPETQYL.

The chain has TRBV19 and TRBJ1-5; no clear D. V was shortened by 1 base and J by 3 bases, with 16 bases between the two germline ends. The CDR3 covers 17 residues. From germline, CDR1 is LNHDA and CDR2 SQIVND (reference sequence). CDR3: CASSIGYRRRPNQPQHF. DNA of the CDR3: TGTGCCAGTAGTATAGGTTACAGAAGAAGACCCAATCAGCCCCAGCATTTT.

This clonotype was counted many times. The chain is built from TRBV7-6 and TRBJ2-7, with D tentatively TRBD1 (10 bases). The CDR3 extends over 18 amino acids. Germline values: CDR1 SGHVS, CDR2 FNYEAQ. The V end was cut by 8 bases, the J end by 5 bases, with 31 bases between. Here the CDR3 reads CASGPPDRGLAGAHEQYF. CDR3 coding DNA: TGTGCCAGCGGGCCCCCGGACAGGGGGTTAGCGGGAGCCCACGAGCAGTACTTC. Together with reference TRBV7-6 and TRBJ2-7, the CDR3 gives the full variable domain: GAGVSQSPRYKVTKRGQDVALRCDPISGHVSLYWYRQALGQGPEFLTYFNYEAQQDKSGLPNDRFSAERPEGSISTLTIQRTEQRDSAMYRCASGPPDRGLAGAHEQYFGPGTRLTVT.

The chain couples TRBV20-1 to TRBJ2-7, with D possibly called TRBD1 or TRBD2 (10 bases each). Per germline, CDR1 DFQATT and CDR2 SNEGSKA (reference sequence). The CDR3 has 18 amino acids. V was clipped by 5 bases and J by 4 bases, with 30 bases between them. DNA of the CDR3: TGCAGTGCTGGGACAGGGGATGCGTCTAGCGGGAGTCTGTACGAGCAGTACTTC. Translation gives CSAGTGDASSGSLYEQYF.

With regard to this clonotype: A much larger clone differs from this one at a single base, so this may be a read error. The chain recombines TRBV7-2 with TRBJ1-5; unclear D gene. The germline V gene encodes CDR1 SGHTA and CDR2 FQGNSA. Trimming removed 2 bases at V and 3 bases at J, with 11 bases between. The CDR3 contains 15 residues. CDR3 nucleotides: TGTGCCAGCAGCTTACTAGCGGCAGCCAATCAGCCCCAGCATTTT. The encoded protein is CASSLLAAANQPQHF.

There are many counts of this clonotype. The V call is TRBV29-1, the J call TRBJ2-2; D might be TRBD2 (6 bases). V was pared by 3 bases and J by 3 bases, with 17 bases between. The CDR3 has 16 amino acids. Germline V gene lookup returns CDR1 SQVTM and CDR2 ANQGSEA. CDR3 sequence: CSVDRPGLGHTGELFF. The CDR3 DNA follows: TGCAGCGTTGACCGCCCGGGACTGGGCCACACCGGGGAGCTGTTTTTT.

In its sample, this clonotype was seen a few times. The chain uses TRBV6-1 and TRBJ2-5; 12 bases match TRBD1. In germline, CDR1 is MNHNS, CDR2 SASEGT. This CDR3 is 16 amino acids long. The trim removed 1 base at V and 7 bases at J, leaving 7 bases unmatched. CDR3 in amino acids: CASSEGGTGGRGTQYF. The CDR3 nucleotides are TGTGCCAGCAGTGAAGGGGGGACAGGGGGCCGGGGGACCCAGTACTTC.